Listed below are T cell receptor beta chains from one sample, sequenced in a study of blood T cell repertoires in COVID-19. Clones were sequenced by immunoSEQ multiplex PCR, and TCRdb holds only the in-frame ones, with some missing. The sample carries 200,000 to 300,000 clones, around 86% recorded once. Sequenced: peripheral blood. The receptors were gathered from a woman between 35 and 50 years old who had recovered from COVID-19. Both conserved end residues are part of each CDR3. Fields, in order: J gene, D gene, V gene, clone size, CDR3 DNA, CDR3 protein. The D gene is left open where the match is weak. Not every row has a clone size; where given, it reads once, few, many or a size class.

J: TRBJ2-1; D: .; V: TRBV7-9; size: .; DNA: TGTGCCAGCAGCTTAGAACAGGTCGGGCAGTTCTTC; CDR3: CASSLEQVGQFF
J: TRBJ2-2; D: TRBD2; V: TRBV5-1; size: .; DNA: TGCGCCAGCAGCTGGGGACTAGCGGGGGTTTATACCGGGGAGCTGTTTTTT; CDR3: CASSWGLAGVYTGELFF
J: TRBJ2-2; D: .; V: TRBV3-1/TRBV3-2; size: .; DNA: TGTGCCAGCAGCCAAGGTCTATACACCGGGGAGCTGTTTTTT; CDR3: CASSQGLYTGELFF
J: TRBJ1-3; D: TRBD1; V: TRBV10-3; size: .; DNA: TGTGCCCACGGGACAGGGGGACGAAACACCATATATTTT; CDR3: CAHGTGGRNTIYF
J: TRBJ2-7; D: .; V: TRBV11-2; size: .; DNA: TGTGCCAGCAGCTTAGATCTCCCCTACGAGCAGTACTTC; CDR3: CASSLDLPYEQYF
J: TRBJ2-5; D: TRBD2; V: TRBV5-1; size: .; DNA: TGCGCCAGCAGCCTTAGCGGGGTGAACCAAGAGACCCAGTACTTC; CDR3: CASSLSGVNQETQYF
J: TRBJ2-3; D: TRBD1; V: TRBV27; size: few; DNA: TGTGCCAGCAGTTTATCTTCGCCAGGGGGCGAGGGAGATACGCAGTATTTT; CDR3: CASSLSSPGGEGDTQYF
J: TRBJ2-1; D: .; V: TRBV11-3; size: .; DNA: TGTGCCAGCAGCTTAGGGAATACGGGGTTGCAGTTCTTC; CDR3: CASSLGNTGLQFF
J: TRBJ1-2; D: .; V: TRBV6-5; size: .; DNA: TGTGCCAGCAGTTACGGGGCAGGGTGGGGCTACACCTTC; CDR3: CASSYGAGWGYTF
J: TRBJ1-4; D: .; V: TRBV5-3; size: .; DNA: TGTGCCAGAAGCACCCGGGGGGGCGGAGGGCCAACTAATGAAAAACTGTTTTTT; CDR3: CARSTRGGGGPTNEKLFF
J: TRBJ1-5; D: TRBD1; V: TRBV7-9; size: few; DNA: TGTGCCAGCAGCGGACCGGACAGGGCCAATCAGCCCCAGCATTTT; CDR3: CASSGPDRANQPQHF
J: TRBJ1-1; D: TRBD1; V: TRBV12-5; size: .; DNA: TGTGCTAGTGGTTCAGGGGGCCGGAAATTATCGGGAGCTTTCTTT; CDR3: CASGSGGRKLSGAFF
J: TRBJ2-1; D: TRBD1; V: TRBV11-3; size: .; DNA: TGTGCCAGCAGCCGATCGGGACAGGGTAACAATGAGCAGTTCTTC; CDR3: CASSRSGQGNNEQFF
J: TRBJ2-3; D: TRBD1; V: TRBV4-3; size: .; DNA: TGCGCCAGCAGCCAAAAAGGATGGGGACAGGTCACAGATACGCAGTATTTT; CDR3: CASSQKGWGQVTDTQYF
J: TRBJ2-3; D: .; V: TRBV11-2; size: .; DNA: TGTGCCAGCAGCTTTCCGGCGGGGTTGCGCACAGATACGCAGTATTTT; CDR3: CASSFPAGLRTDTQYF
J: TRBJ2-7; D: TRBD1; V: TRBV12-5; size: .; DNA: TGTGCTAGTGGTTTGGTACCTAAGGACAGGTCGGTCGGGGAGCAGTACTTC; CDR3: CASGLVPKDRSVGEQYF
J: TRBJ1-5; D: .; V: TRBV10-3; size: .; DNA: TGTGCCATCAGCCCGGGGGGTAGCAATCAGCCCCAGCATTTT; CDR3: CAISPGGSNQPQHF
J: TRBJ1-2; D: TRBD1; V: TRBV29-1; size: .; DNA: TGCAGCGTTGCCCGACAGGGGGGCAGCTATGGCTACACCTTC; CDR3: CSVARQGGSYGYTF
J: TRBJ1-2; D: .; V: TRBV11-2; size: .; DNA: TGTGCCAGCAGCAGACAGCCTAACTATGGCTACACCTTC; CDR3: CASSRQPNYGYTF